The present T cell receptor (beta chain) was sequenced within a study of T cell changes during pregnancy in multiple sclerosis (dated by TCRdb to about 2019). Regarding the complete study: Changes in the T cell repertoire over the course of pregnancy were examined in this study in women with multiple sclerosis.

Libraries came from the immunoSEQ multiplex PCR assay. TCRdb carries this immuneACCESS record with in-frame sequences only. Its versions omit some clonotypes, under half of them owing to an unresolved V gene in the studies checked, with the rest unexplained. For this sample there are around 110,000 clones; 90% to 95% appear just once. About 1.5% of the sample is in the top ten clones. For this clone: Its cognate antigen has yet to be identified. Base qualities are missing; no much larger clone stands one base away.

This material consisted of peripheral blood, taken in the third trimester of pregnancy. The source of this sequence is a female donor with multiple sclerosis, enrolled in a pregnancy study.

This receptor carries the CDR3 CASSAGQPDYGYTF. The DNA is TGTGCCAGCAGCGCGGGACAGCCCGACTATGGCTACACCTTC. The chain employs TRBV5-4 and TRBJ1-2; 7 central nucleotides agree with TRBD1. V is cut back by 4 bases and J by 3 bases, with 6 bases in the junction unmatched. The CDR3 sequence holds 14 residues, the cysteine and phenylalanine included. Only the CDR3 portion is preserved as DNA: 42 bases, with reading frame beginning at the first base. CDR1 and CDR2 are read off the germline V gene (reference sequence) as SGHNT and YYREEE.